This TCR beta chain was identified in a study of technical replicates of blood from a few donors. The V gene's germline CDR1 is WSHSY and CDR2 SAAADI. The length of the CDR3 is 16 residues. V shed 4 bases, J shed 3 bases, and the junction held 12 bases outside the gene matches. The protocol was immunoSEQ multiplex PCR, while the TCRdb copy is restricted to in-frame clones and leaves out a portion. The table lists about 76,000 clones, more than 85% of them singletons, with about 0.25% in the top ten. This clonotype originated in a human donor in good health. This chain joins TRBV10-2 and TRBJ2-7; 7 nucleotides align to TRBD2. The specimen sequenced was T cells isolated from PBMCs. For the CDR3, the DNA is TGCGCCAGCAGTGTAGGAGCGGGGCAGTTTCACTACGAGCAGTACTTC. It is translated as CASSVGAGQFHYEQYF.